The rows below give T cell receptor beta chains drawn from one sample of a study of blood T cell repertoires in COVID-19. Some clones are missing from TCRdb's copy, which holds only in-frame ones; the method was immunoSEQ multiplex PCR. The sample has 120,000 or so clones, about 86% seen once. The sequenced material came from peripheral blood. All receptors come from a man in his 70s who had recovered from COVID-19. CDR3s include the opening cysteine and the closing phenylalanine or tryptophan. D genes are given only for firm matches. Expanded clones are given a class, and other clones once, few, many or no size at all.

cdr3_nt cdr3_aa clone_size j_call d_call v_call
TGTGCCAGCAGTCAGGGGGCGTTCGGCGAGCAGTACTTC CASSQGAFGEQYF . TRBJ2-7 TRBD1 TRBV7-2
TGTGCCAGCAGCCAAGAGGGGACAGGGGGCCGCAGTGGCTACACCTTC CASSQEGTGGRSGYTF . TRBJ1-2 TRBD1 TRBV14
TGCGCCAGCAGCCGAGACAGGGACGAGCAGTACTTC CASSRDRDEQYF . TRBJ2-7 TRBD1 TRBV5-1
TGTGCCAGCAGCCAAGACCCAGGCTCTGGAAACACCATATATTTT CASSQDPGSGNTIYF . TRBJ1-3 . TRBV4-2
TGTGCCAGCACCGACAGCAGGAAGAGCACAGATACGCAGTATTTT CASTDSRKSTDTQYF . TRBJ2-3 . TRBV28
TGCAGCGTCAGCGAGGGGGTGAACACTGAAGCTTTCTTT CSVSEGVNTEAFF . TRBJ1-1 . TRBV29-1
TGTGCCAGCAGTGAAAAAAGAAACAGGGGTAACTATGGCTACACCTTC CASSEKRNRGNYGYTF . TRBJ1-2 TRBD1 TRBV6-1
TGTGCCATCAGTGGGCAGGGTGAAGAGACCCAGTACTTC CAISGQGEETQYF . TRBJ2-5 . TRBV10-3
TGTGCCAGCAGCTCGACGAAGGGAGGGGCGGCCACAGATACGCAGTATTTT CASSSTKGGAATDTQYF . TRBJ2-3 TRBD2 TRBV5-4
TGTGCCAGCAGGCCCTCGGGGGGATCCAATCAGCCCCAGCATTTT CASRPSGGSNQPQHF . TRBJ1-5 . TRBV28
TGTGCCAGCAGTTACCAGGGGGTCACCTACAATGAGCAGTTCTTC CASSYQGVTYNEQFF . TRBJ2-1 TRBD1 TRBV6-5
TGTGCCAGCAGCTTGCAGGGGGCGCAGGCAGATACGCAGTATTTT CASSLQGAQADTQYF . TRBJ2-3 TRBD1 TRBV5-5
TGTGCCAGCAGTTACTTACGGTATCAGCCCCAGCATTTT CASSYLRYQPQHF . TRBJ1-5 . TRBV6-2/TRBV6-3
TGTGCCAGCAGTTTACAGGGGAGCAATCAGCCCCAGCATTTT CASSLQGSNQPQHF . TRBJ1-5 . TRBV27
TGTGCCAGCAGCCAAGCTAGCGGGACTAGCACAGATACGCAGTATTTT CASSQASGTSTDTQYF . TRBJ2-3 TRBD2 TRBV4-2
TGTGCCAGTAGTCAACGGTACGCTGGGGCCAACGTCCTGACTTTC CASSQRYAGANVLTF . TRBJ2-6 . TRBV19
TGTGCCAGCAGCCCAGTAGGGGGCGAGCAGTACTTC CASSPVGGEQYF few TRBJ2-7 . TRBV7-9
TGTGCCAGCAGCCTCCAAGAGACCCAGTACTTC CASSLQETQYF once TRBJ2-5 . TRBV7-9
TGTGCCAGCAGCTTAGGCGCAGGGCAAGAGACCCAGTACTTC CASSLGAGQETQYF . TRBJ2-5 . TRBV7-3
TGTGCCAGCAGCCCCCAACTAGCGGGAAACACAGATACGCAGTATTTT CASSPQLAGNTDTQYF . TRBJ2-3 TRBD2 TRBV3-1/TRBV3-2
TGTGCCAGCAGCTTAGTAGGGGGGGTCTCACCCCTCCACTTT CASSLVGGVSPLHF . TRBJ1-6 . TRBV11-2
TGCGCCAGCAGTGAGCAGGGGACAGTTCTTCCCGAGCAGTACTTC CASSEQGTVLPEQYF . TRBJ2-7 TRBD1 TRBV10-2